This is a list of T cell receptor beta chains from one sample in a study of technical replicates of blood from several donors. The table came from immunoSEQ multiplex PCR; TCRdb's copy has only in-frame clones and leaves some out. The data show 74,000 or so clones, 96% seen once. The sequencing sample was made of T cells isolated from PBMCs. The receptors come from a human donor in good health. Each CDR3 is given without its conserved first and last residue.

v_call: TRBV15
cdr3_aa: ATSRQSQVSGELF

v_call: TRBV28
cdr3_aa: ASSLAWAGTHNEQF

v_call: TRBV10-2
cdr3_aa: ASSESRGNGYT

v_call: TRBV7-9
cdr3_aa: ASRYFPGANEKLF

v_call: TRBV5-4
cdr3_aa: ASSLDTGLADTDTQY

v_call: TRBV28
cdr3_aa: ASSLSPGLAGGRNEQF

v_call: TRBV14
cdr3_aa: ASSQTPGGNGELF

v_call: TRBV5-6
cdr3_aa: ASSADRAGSYEQY

v_call: TRBV5-6
cdr3_aa: ASSFPSGNTIY

v_call: TRBV4-1
cdr3_aa: ASSQAEGRAEAF

v_call: TRBV6-6
cdr3_aa: ASSYSTGYTEAF

v_call: TRBV29-1
cdr3_aa: SVRQGGNTGELF

v_call: TRBV6-1
cdr3_aa: ASSEWRGRNTGELF

v_call: TRBV28
cdr3_aa: ASTPLGGDYEQY

v_call: TRBV9
cdr3_aa: ASSVDAGTGDGYT

v_call: TRBV6-1
cdr3_aa: ASSVTGTGNNEQY

v_call: TRBV27
cdr3_aa: ASSLIGTGNQPQH

v_call: TRBV27
cdr3_aa: ASSVTVNTEAF

v_call: TRBV10-3
cdr3_aa: AISDPGRGTGELF

v_call: TRBV4-1
cdr3_aa: ASSSRRGALYNEQF

v_call: TRBV20-1
cdr3_aa: TYRGSEAF

v_call: TRBV7-2
cdr3_aa: ASSLAASTYEQY

v_call: TRBV6-5
cdr3_aa: ASSDDPYGGYT

v_call: TRBV27
cdr3_aa: ASSSFEAGFSSLGRGEQY

v_call: TRBV4-1
cdr3_aa: ASSQFRYVTGAKNTGELF

v_call: TRBV7-9
cdr3_aa: ASSNVYGTGEELF